This TCR beta chain came from a study of cytomegalovirus exposure and HLA in healthy donors. In the PCR, 60 Vbeta and 13 Jbeta primers were used. Measured with immunoSEQ multiplex PCR; TCRdb has only the in-frame clones, and not every one. This sample has more than 95,000 clones, with approximately 78% found just once. In the case of this clone: Its specificity is unknown.

Study-wide findings and caveats: Presence/absence analyses supposed approximately even sequencing depth among donors. Per a prior analysis, the majority of TCR beta V segments were productive roughly 90% or roughly 30% of the time.

Sequenced: PBMCs. The sequence was collected from a man aged 40-49 years in good health and CMV-seronegative.

The chain's CDR3 is CASRGTGTAGELFF. The CDR3 DNA is TGTGCCAGCAGGGGGACAGGGACGGCCGGGGAGCTGTTTTTT. This chain connects TRBV6-5 to TRBJ2-2; 9 bases agree with TRBD1. The V gene's germline CDR1 is MNHEY and CDR2 SVGAGI. Losses at the gene ends were 6 bases for V and 6 bases for J; bases not matched to a gene: 5. This CDR3 has 14 residues.